Each of the 21 T cell receptor beta chains below was sequenced from the same sample in a study of regulatory T cells in long-lasting Graves disease. Construction of TCR beta libraries relied on iRepertoire HTBI primers and on Arm-PCR targeting CDR3 regions. TCRdb re-called the multiplex PCR reads with MiXCR, one entry per CDR3 protein. This sample has roughly 500,000 distinct CDR3 sequences; roughly 12% occur once, and the top ten carry 10%. Described time point: newly diagnosed GD, antithyroid drugs for less than 3 months. Extracted RNA from PBMCs served as the source of the TCR library. These data also formed part of another study, on T cells in Graves' hyperthyroidism and ophthalmopathy.

Sample: peripheral blood mononuclear cells (PBMCs), taken at new diagnosis, from a patient treated with antithyroid drugs. These receptor sequences come from a man aged 30 to 45 with Graves disease.

V is TRBV11-2 and J is TRBJ2-7, with 11 bases identical to TRBD2. This CDR3 is built from 15 residues. V dropped 1 base and J dropped 5; count of bases not matched to a gene: 4. Germline assignment: CDR1 SGHAT and CDR2 FQNNGV. Written as DNA, the CDR3 is TGTGCCAGCAGCTTAGTCACTAGCGGGAGCCACGAGCAGTACTTC. Protein product: CASSLVTSGSHEQYF.

This sequence joins TRBV4-1 and TRBJ2-5, with D unresolved. Trimming pared 1 base from V and 4 bases from J, leaving 7 bases between. Germline CDR1 MGHRA, CDR2 YSYEKL. This CDR3 contains 13 residues. In DNA form, the CDR3 reads TGCGCCAGCAGCCAAGTCTGGGGAGAGACCCAGTACTTC. The encoded protein is CASSQVWGETQYF.

A remark on this clonotype: A read error is possible here, since a much larger clone lies one base away. The chain recombines TRBV27 with TRBJ1-4; D may be TRBD1 (6 bases). CDR3 length equals 15 residues. Germline V CDR1 and CDR2: MNHEY, SMNVEV (reference sequence). DNA of the CDR3: TGTGCCAGCTGGAGTCGGGGGGCAGCTAATGAAAGACTGTTTTTT. As protein: CASWSRGAANERLFF.

Many counts were recorded for this clonotype. The rearrangement joins TRBV6-1 to TRBJ2-2, with 8 positions matching TRBD1. The V segment lost 6 bases and the J segment 8 bases; nucleotides outside the gene matches: 11. CDR1 is MNHNS, CDR2 SASEGT, per germline. The CDR3 runs 15 residues. The CDR3 nucleotides are TGTGCCAGCAGCCCCTTTAGACAGGGGACGGGGGAGCTGTTTTTT. It yields the protein CASSPFRQGTGELFF.

This clonotype was recorded at least ten times. The chain links TRBV15 to TRBJ1-5; D remains ambiguous. Per the germline V gene, CDR1 is LNHNV and CDR2 is YYDKDF (reference sequence). V was trimmed by 7 bases and J by 5 bases, leaving 18 bases between them. The CDR3 length is 15 residues. The CDR3 DNA is TGTGCCACCACCGACGGTCTGGCCTGGGATCAGCCCCAGCATTTT. Protein: CATTDGLAWDQPQHF.

V gene TRBV4-1 combines with J gene TRBJ2-5; TRBD2 matches at 7 bases. Germline CDR1 MGHRA, CDR2 YSYEKL. V gave up 4 bases and J gave up 2 bases; unmatched junction bases: 16. This CDR3 has 18 amino acids. This CDR3 is CASSPLVGREKGQETQYF. The CDR3 DNA reads TGCGCCAGCAGCCCCCTAGTTGGGCGGGAGAAGGGGCAAGAGACCCAGTACTTC.

This chain links TRBV6-1 with TRBJ1-6; D not resolved. The CDR3 is 12 amino acids. V was clipped by 7 bases and J by 4 bases, with 5 bases between them. CDR1 is MNHNS and CDR2 is SASEGT in the germline V gene. Written as DNA, the CDR3 is TGTGCCAGCACGAATTATAATTCACCCCTCCACTTT. Its protein product is CASTNYNSPLHF.

J is TRBJ2-3 and V is TRBV20-1; a possible D gene is TRBD1 (5 bases). Trimming pared 6 bases from V and 2 bases from J, leaving 18 bases between. The CDR3 extends over 15 amino acids. From germline, CDR1 is DFQATT and CDR2 SNEGSKA (reference sequence). CDR3 DNA: TGCAGTGCCAGGGCGACTCGCCTACTCACAGATACGCAGTATTTT. Translating gives CSARATRLLTDTQYF.

There are many counts of this clonotype. The chain joins TRBV20-1 to TRBJ2-7, with 7 bases aligning to TRBD2. The germline gives CDR1 DFQATT, CDR2 SNEGSKA (reference sequence). CDR3 length: 15 residues. V dropped 3 bases and J dropped 3; count of bases not matched to a gene: 11. CDR3 sequence: CSARMRRGSIYEQYF. As DNA, the CDR3 is TGCAGTGCTAGGATGAGGCGCGGGAGTATCTACGAGCAGTACTTC.

Points on this clonotype: A far larger clone is a single base away, which makes a read error likely. The CDR3 bases are TGTGCCAGCAGCTCAAGGACAAGACGAGTGAGCACTGAAGCTTTCTTT. This translates into CASSSRTRRVSTEAFF. This chain links TRBV7-9 with TRBJ1-1, with D perhaps matching TRBD1 (5 bases). The germline gives CDR1 SEHNR, CDR2 FQNEAQ (reference sequence). The V gene lost 4 bases and the J gene lost 4 bases, with 19 bases spanning the gap. The CDR3 sequence is 16 residues long.

This clonotype came up many times. J is TRBJ2-1 and V is TRBV24-1; 9 bases map to TRBD1. The CDR3 covers 15 residues. Germline trimming cut 6 bases from V and 1 base from J; bases unmatched to any gene: 3. Germline-derived CDR1 and CDR2 are KGHDR and SFDVKD. The CDR3, as DNA: TGTGCCACCAGTTGGACAGGGGCGTCCTACAATGAGCAGTTCTTC. Its translation: CATSWTGASYNEQFF.

The sample holds a few counts of this clonotype. The chain joins TRBV3-1 to TRBJ2-3; D remains ambiguous. Germline CDR1 and CDR2: LGHDT and YNNKEL (reference sequence). This CDR3 has 14 amino acids. V lost 1 base, J lost 4 bases, and 9 bases lay in between. This chain's CDR3 is CASSQVPKADTQYF. As DNA, the CDR3 is TGTGCCAGCAGCCAAGTCCCAAAGGCAGATACGCAGTATTTT.

Ten or more counts support this clonotype. The rearrangement uses TRBV20-1 and TRBJ2-7, with a tentative D call TRBD2 (5 bases). With 0 bases removed from V and 2 bases from J, the gap between germline ends came to 14 bases. The CDR3 runs to 15 residues. The germline V gene encodes CDR1 DFQATT and CDR2 SNEGSKA (reference sequence). The CDR3, as DNA: TGCAGTGCTAGAGATCCGATAGGACTCACCTACGAGCAGTACTTC. This encodes CSARDPIGLTYEQYF.

The J gene is TRBJ2-2, the V gene TRBV9; D unresolved. This CDR3 comprises 13 residues. Trimming pared 4 bases from V and 8 bases from J, leaving 12 bases between. Germline assignment: CDR1 SGDLS and CDR2 YYNGEE. This CDR3 is CASSYLFGGELFF. As DNA, the CDR3 is TGTGCCAGCAGCTACCTATTCGGAGGGGAGCTGTTTTTT.

This clonotype was counted many times. V is TRBV6-9 and J is TRBJ1-1; D not certain. CDR3 length: 13 residues. Trimming removed 3 bases from V and 8 bases from J, with 13 bases in between. Germline V gene data show CDR1 as MNHGY and CDR2 as SVAAGI. The CDR3 is CASSYGSGSEAFF. The CDR3 bases are TGTGCCAGCAGTTACGGGTCAGGCTCAGAAGCTTTCTTT.

The sample holds a few counts of this clonotype. The chain uses TRBV12-3 or TRBV12-4 and TRBJ1-2, with D unclear. The CDR3 consists of 12 residues. The V end lost 7 bases, the J end lost 3 bases, and 9 bases lay between the germline ends. The CDR3 sequence: CASTLEHYGYTF. The CDR3 DNA is TGTGCCAGCACCTTGGAACACTATGGCTACACCTTC.

This clonotype has a count of ten or more. The genes are TRBV7-2 and TRBJ2-3, with TRBD2 identical over 8 bases. V gave up 5 bases and J gave up 4 bases; unmatched junction bases: 14. Germline V gene sequence: CDR1 SGHTA, CDR2 FQGNSA. This CDR3 has 17 amino acids. The CDR3 nucleotides read TGTGCCAGCAGCCCCTGGGAAGGGAGCGGGAGTCCAGATACGCAGTATTTT. This encodes CASSPWEGSGSPDTQYF.

As for this clonotype: This may come from a read error, since a much larger clone is one base off. The chain has TRBV6-1 and TRBJ1-5, with D uncertain. Germline values: CDR1 MNHNS, CDR2 SASEGT. The CDR3 spans 14 residues. Here the CDR3 DNA reads TGTGCCTGCAGTACTCAGATAAGCAATCAGCCCCAGCATTTT. Translating gives CACSTQISNQPQHF.

This clonotype was counted between two and nine times. This chain uses TRBV20-1 with TRBJ2-1, with TRBD2 identical over 8 bases. The V and J ends lost 8 bases and 8 bases, in that order; junction bases with no gene match: 17. Germline assignment: CDR1 DFQATT and CDR2 SNEGSKA (reference sequence). The CDR3 has 15 residues. The CDR3 DNA is TGCAGTCGGCGGGGGGACGGAATGGGAGGTGATGAGCAGTTCTTC. Translated: CSRRGDGMGGDEQFF.

This clonotype was recorded at least ten times. The chain couples TRBV29-1 to TRBJ2-4; D gene ambiguous. V lost 5 bases and J lost 8, with 16 bases in between. The CDR3 consists of 13 residues. CDR1 is SQVTM, CDR2 ANQGSEA, per germline. CDR3 region: CSVRKNPRDIQYF. DNA for the CDR3: TGCAGCGTTCGGAAGAACCCTAGGGACATTCAGTACTTC.

This clonotype showed up many times. V usage is TRBV12-5 and J usage is TRBJ2-5; D may be TRBD1 (6 bases). This CDR3 has 14 residues. Germline CDR1 reads LGHNT; CDR2 reads FRNRAP. The V and J ends lost 3 bases and 6 bases respectively, with 14 bases between them. The CDR3 loop is CASGFVGRGKTQYF. The DNA for the CDR3 is TGTGCTAGTGGTTTCGTCGGCAGGGGAAAGACCCAGTACTTC.